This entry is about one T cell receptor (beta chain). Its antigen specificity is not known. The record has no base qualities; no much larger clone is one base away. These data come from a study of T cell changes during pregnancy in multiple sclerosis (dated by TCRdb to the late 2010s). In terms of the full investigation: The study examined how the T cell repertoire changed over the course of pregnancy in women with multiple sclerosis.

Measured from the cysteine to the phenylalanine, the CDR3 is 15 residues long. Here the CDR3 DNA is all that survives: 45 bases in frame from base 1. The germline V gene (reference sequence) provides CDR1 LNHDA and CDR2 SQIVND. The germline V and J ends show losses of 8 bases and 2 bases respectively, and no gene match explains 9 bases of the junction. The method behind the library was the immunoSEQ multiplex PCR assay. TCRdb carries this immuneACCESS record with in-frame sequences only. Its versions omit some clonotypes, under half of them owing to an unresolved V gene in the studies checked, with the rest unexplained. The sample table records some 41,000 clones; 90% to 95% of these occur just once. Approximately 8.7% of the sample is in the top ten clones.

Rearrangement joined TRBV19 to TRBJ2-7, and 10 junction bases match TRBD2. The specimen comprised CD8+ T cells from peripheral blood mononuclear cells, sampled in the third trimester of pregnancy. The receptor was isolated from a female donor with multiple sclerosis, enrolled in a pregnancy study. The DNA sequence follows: TGTGCCAGTCGAATAGCGGGAGGTTCAACCTACGAGCAGTACTTC. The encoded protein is CASRIAGGSTYEQYF.